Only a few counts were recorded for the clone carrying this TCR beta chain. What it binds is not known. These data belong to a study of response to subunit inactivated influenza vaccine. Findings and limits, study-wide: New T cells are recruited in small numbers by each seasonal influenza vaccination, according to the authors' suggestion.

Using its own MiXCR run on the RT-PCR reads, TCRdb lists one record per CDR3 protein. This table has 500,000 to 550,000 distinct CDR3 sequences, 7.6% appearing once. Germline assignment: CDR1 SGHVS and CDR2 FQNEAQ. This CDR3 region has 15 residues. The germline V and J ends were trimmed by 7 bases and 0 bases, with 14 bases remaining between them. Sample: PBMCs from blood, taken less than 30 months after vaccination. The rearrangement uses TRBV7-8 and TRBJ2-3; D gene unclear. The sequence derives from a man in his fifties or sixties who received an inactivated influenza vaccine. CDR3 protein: CASKPSRDSTDTQYF. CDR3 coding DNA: TGTGCCAGCAAACCATCCCGCGATAGCACAGATACGCAGTATTTT.